Below are 16 T cell receptor beta chains sequenced from a single sample in a study of T cells after yellow fever vaccination. TCRdb re-analysed the 5' RACE reads in MiXCR, keeping a single row per CDR3 protein. Here the sample spans about 240,000 distinct CDR3 sequences, about 7.1% being singletons. Sequencing was performed on CD4+ T cells sorted from PBMCs, taken 15 days after the yellow fever booster vaccination. These receptor sequences come from a man aged 25 to 40 who received the YFV17D yellow fever vaccine.

A few counts support this clonotype. The chain couples TRBV20-1 to TRBJ1-5; 7 nucleotides match TRBD1. CDR3 length: 16 amino acids. J was trimmed by 0 bases and V by 3 bases; bases with no gene match: 8. Germline V gene sequence: CDR1 DFQATT, CDR2 SNEGSKA (reference sequence). CDR3 sequence: CSASRGTVYSNQPQHF. CDR3 DNA: TGCAGTGCTAGCCGGGGGACAGTCTATAGCAATCAGCCCCAGCATTTT.

Ten or more counts support this clonotype. J is TRBJ2-1 and V is TRBV5-1; D might be TRBD1 (6 bases). The CDR3 runs 15 residues. Germline assignment: CDR1 SGHRS and CDR2 YFSETQ. V lost 5 bases, J lost 0 bases, and 12 bases lay in between. CDR3 protein: CASRPQQGSYNEQFF. DNA of the CDR3: TGCGCCAGCAGACCACAACAGGGCTCCTACAATGAGCAGTTCTTC.

The J gene is TRBJ2-3, the V gene TRBV4-2; D uncertain. The CDR3 runs to 14 residues. From germline, CDR1 is LGHNA and CDR2 YNFKEQ. Deletions cut 1 base from V and 1 base from J, with 6 bases between. The CDR3 nucleotides read TGTGCCAGCAGCCAAGTAACACGCACAGATACGCAGTATTTT. Its translation: CASSQVTRTDTQYF.

This clonotype has ten or more counts. J is TRBJ2-1 and V is TRBV5-1; D possibly corresponds to TRBD1 (6 bases). V was clipped by 2 bases and J by 10 bases, with 13 bases between them. Germline CDR1 is SGHRS and CDR2 is YFSETQ. The CDR3 covers 13 residues. In DNA form, the CDR3 reads TGCGCCAGCAGCTTCCGGGACATCGGGGAGCAGTTCTTC. Amino acid sequence: CASSFRDIGEQFF.

Only a few counts were recorded for this clonotype. The chain is built from TRBV7-8 and TRBJ2-1; no reliable D call. The germline V and J ends were trimmed by 5 bases and 6 bases, with 11 bases remaining between them. The CDR3 contains 13 residues. The germline V gene encodes CDR1 SGHVS and CDR2 FQNEAQ. The CDR3 is CASSPTEFNEQFF. Written as DNA, the CDR3 is TGTGCCAGCAGCCCTACAGAATTCAATGAGCAGTTCTTC.

This clonotype was counted many times. The chain carries TRBV12-3 or TRBV12-4 and TRBJ2-3; no definite D call. The CDR3 is 11 residues long. Deletions cut 3 bases from V and 4 bases from J, with 2 bases between. As DNA, the CDR3 is TGTGCCAGCAGTTTTGCAGATACGCAGTATTTT. Encoded protein: CASSFADTQYF.

This chain connects TRBV6-1 to TRBJ1-6; D possibly corresponds to TRBD1 (6 bases). This CDR3 is built from 17 residues. Germline CDR1 is MNHNS and CDR2 is SASEGT. Deletions cut 7 bases from V and 2 bases from J, with 18 bases between. The CDR3 loop is CASTPMYRDTYNSPLHF. The CDR3 nucleotides read TGTGCCAGCACCCCAATGTATCGGGACACCTATAATTCACCCCTCCACTTT.

This clonotype was counted ten times or more. V gene TRBV7-2 combines with J gene TRBJ2-3; TRBD2 agrees at 9 bases. Germline-derived CDR1 and CDR2 are SGHTA and FQGNSA. The CDR3 is 18 amino acids. The trim removed 0 bases at V and 0 bases at J, leaving 7 bases unmatched. The CDR3 region has the DNA TGTGCCAGCAGCTTAGCTAGCGGGAGTGCAACTAGCACAGATACGCAGTATTTT. Residues: CASSLASGSATSTDTQYF.

The table lists this clonotype with a few counts. The chain recombines TRBV6-6 with TRBJ1-2; D gene unclear. In germline, CDR1 is MNHNY, CDR2 SVGAGI (reference sequence). CDR3 size: 13 residues. Trimming took 3 bases from V and 4 from J, leaving 9 bases between them. For the CDR3, the DNA is TGTGCCAGCAGTTATGAGGGTTCCTATGGCTACACCTTC. Protein: CASSYEGSYGYTF.

This clonotype was recorded a few times. The genes are TRBV20-1 and TRBJ2-1, with 9 bases lining up with TRBD2. CDR3 length: 12 amino acids. Germline trimming cut 6 bases from V and 10 bases from J; bases unmatched to any gene: 7. CDR1 is DFQATT and CDR2 is SNEGSKA in the germline V gene (reference sequence). The CDR3 loop reads CSAIAGVEEQFF. CDR3 nucleotide sequence: TGCAGTGCAATAGCGGGAGTCGAGGAGCAGTTCTTC.

This clonotype was picked up a small number of times. This sequence joins TRBV11-2 and TRBJ2-2; D tentatively fits TRBD1 or TRBD2 (5 bases each). Trimming stripped 5 bases from V and 6 bases from J, with 13 bases between. CDR1 and CDR2 (germline): SGHAT, FQNNGV. The CDR3 is 14 amino acids. For the CDR3, the DNA is TGTGCCAGCAGCGTTAACTGGGGGTCCGGGGAGCTGTTTTTT. It yields the protein CASSVNWGSGELFF.

This clonotype was picked up a small number of times. V is TRBV5-6 and J is TRBJ2-7, with D uncertain. The CDR3 runs to 14 residues. Deletions cut 2 bases from V and 3 bases from J, with 12 bases between. The V gene's germline CDR1 is SGHDT and CDR2 YYEEEE. CDR3 bases: TGTGCCAGCAGCTTTCGGGCCGGCCTCTACGAGCAGTACTTC. Translating gives CASSFRAGLYEQYF.

This clonotype was observed many times. The chain joins TRBV7-2 to TRBJ2-1; 9 positions match TRBD1. J gave up 12 bases and V 4 bases, and 16 bases lay outside the gene matches. This CDR3 has 16 amino acids. Germline loops: CDR1 SGHTA, CDR2 FQGNSA. The CDR3 sequence is CASSSGGGTGPRVQFF. In DNA form, the CDR3 reads TGTGCCAGCAGCTCCGGCGGCGGGACAGGGCCTAGAGTGCAGTTCTTC.

This clonotype came up a few times. The chain carries TRBV12-3 or TRBV12-4 and TRBJ2-2; 11 bases are shared with TRBD2. The CDR3 is made up of 14 amino acids. J was trimmed by 6 bases and V by 6 bases; bases with no gene match: 3. The CDR3, as DNA: TGTGCCAGCAGAATACTAGCGGGAGCCGGGGAGCTGTTTTTT. This gives the protein CASRILAGAGELFF.

The rearrangement links TRBV5-4 to TRBJ2-3; no clear D gene. Between the trimmed V and J ends, which lost 0 bases and 6 bases, there was a span of 11 bases. The CDR3 loop spans 14 amino acids. CDR1 is SGHNT and CDR2 is YYREEE in the germline V gene (reference sequence). Written as DNA, the CDR3 is TGTGCCAGCAGCTTGGTTTTAGAGGAGGATACGCAGTATTTT. Encoded protein: CASSLVLEEDTQYF.

This clonotype was seen ten or more times. This chain uses TRBV20-1 with TRBJ2-1; 13 bases are shared with TRBD2. After removal of 3 bases from V and 11 bases from J, the junction contained 7 bases not matched to a gene. The germline V gene has CDR1 DFQATT and CDR2 SNEGSKA (reference sequence). The CDR3 extends over 14 amino acids. The CDR3 reads CSARISGLAGKQFF. The CDR3 nucleotides read TGCAGTGCTAGGATCTCGGGACTAGCGGGAAAGCAGTTCTTC.